This paragraph reports one T cell receptor (beta chain). Libraries were prepared by immunoSEQ multiplex PCR; TCRdb keeps only in-frame clonotypes and omits some of them. This sample carries 250,000 to 300,000 clones, 90% of them seen once, and the ten largest clones take approximately 2.3%. These data belong to a study of blood T cell repertoires in COVID-19. As for the study in general: PBMCs, B-cell-depleted T cells, or T cells were the source of the cDNA or gDNA that made up the material.

CDR1 is KGHSH, CDR2 LQKENI, per germline. Trimming stripped 4 bases from V and 6 bases from J, with 12 bases between. CDR3 length: 14 amino acids. The sequence derives from a woman in her fifties or sixties with COVID-19, enrolled during active disease. The chain is built from TRBV18 and TRBJ1-4; D may be TRBD1 (6 bases). The sequenced sample consisted of peripheral blood. The DNA of the CDR3 is TGTGCCAGCTCACGGAGTGCAGGGGATGAAAAACTGTTTTTT. The encoded protein is CASSRSAGDEKLFF. The full variable domain, completed using reference TRBV18 and TRBJ1-4, is NAGVMQNPRHLVRRRGQEARLRCSPMKGHSHVYWYRQLPEEGLKFMVYLQKENIIDESGMPKERFSAEFPKEGPSILRIQQVVRGDSAAYFCASSRSAGDEKLFFGSGTQLSVL.